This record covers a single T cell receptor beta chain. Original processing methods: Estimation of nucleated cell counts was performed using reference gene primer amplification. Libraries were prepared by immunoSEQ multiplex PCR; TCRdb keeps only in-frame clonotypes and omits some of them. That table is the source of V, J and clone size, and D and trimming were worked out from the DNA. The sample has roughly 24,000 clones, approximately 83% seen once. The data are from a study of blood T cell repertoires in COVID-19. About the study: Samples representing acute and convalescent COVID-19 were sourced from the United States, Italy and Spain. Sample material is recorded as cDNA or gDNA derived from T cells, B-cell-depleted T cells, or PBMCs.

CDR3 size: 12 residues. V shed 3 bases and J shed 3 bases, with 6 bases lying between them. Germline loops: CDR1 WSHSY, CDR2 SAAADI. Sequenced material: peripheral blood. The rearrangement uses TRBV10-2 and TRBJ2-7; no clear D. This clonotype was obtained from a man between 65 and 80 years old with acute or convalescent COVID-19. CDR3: CASSDPIYEQYF. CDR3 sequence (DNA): TGCGCCAGCAGTGATCCCATCTACGAGCAGTACTTC.